This is a list of T cell receptor beta chains from one sample in a study of T cell responses to AZD1222 COVID-19 vaccine. The table came from immunoSEQ multiplex PCR; TCRdb's copy has only in-frame clones and leaves some out. The sample includes approximately 180,000 clones, 80% to 95% seen only once; the top ten take roughly 10%. Here the sequenced sample was peripheral blood, taken on day 0 of AZD1222 vaccination. These receptor sequences come from an adult in good health. Both conserved end residues are part of each CDR3. D genes are given only for firm matches. Only some rows state a clone size, as once, few, many or a class for expanded clones.

TRBV7-2	TRBJ1-5	NA	14	once	CASSLAERGQPQHF	TGTGCCAGCAGCTTAGCCGAAAGAGGCCAGCCCCAGCATTTT
TRBV5-1	TRBJ1-1	NA	13	NA	CASSPGGNTEAFF	TGCGCCAGCAGCCCGGGGGGGAACACTGAAGCTTTCTTT
TRBV11-3	TRBJ2-2	NA	16	NA	CASSPVRGANTGELFF	TGTGCCAGCAGCCCAGTCAGGGGCGCGAACACCGGGGAGCTGTTTTTT
TRBV6-5	TRBJ1-1	NA	16	NA	CASSYSSVLLGTEAFF	TGTGCCAGCAGTTACTCGAGCGTTCTTTTGGGGACTGAAGCTTTCTTT
TRBV10-3	TRBJ1-5	NA	14	NA	CAISVGEGNQPQHF	TGTGCCATCAGTGTGGGAGAAGGCAATCAGCCCCAGCATTTT
TRBV2	TRBJ2-1	TRBD2	14	NA	CASSGLAGGHEQFF	TGTGCCAGCAGTGGACTAGCGGGAGGACATGAGCAGTTCTTC
TRBV3-1/TRBV3-2	TRBJ2-2	TRBD1	13	once	CASRQGNTGELFF	TGTGCCTCCCGACAGGGCAACACCGGGGAGCTGTTTTTT
TRBV21-1	TRBJ1-1	NA	15	NA	CASSGRVPRSPEAFF	TGTGCCAGCAGCGGCCGGGTCCCCCGCTCCCCTGAAGCTTTCTTT
TRBV4-3	TRBJ1-1	NA	15	NA	CASSPYEGAGTEAFF	TGCGCCAGCAGCCCATACGAGGGCGCGGGCACTGAAGCTTTCTTT
TRBV12-3/TRBV12-4	TRBJ1-4	NA	12	NA	CASSSGNEKLFF	TGTGCCAGCAGTTCCGGTAATGAAAAACTGTTTTTT
TRBV6-2/TRBV6-3	TRBJ2-5	NA	16	NA	CASSYGGRGRQETQYF	TGTGCCAGCAGTTACGGGGGCCGGGGGCGACAAGAGACCCAGTACTTC
TRBV5-5	TRBJ2-6	NA	15	once	CASSITQAGANVLTF	TGTGCCAGCAGCATTACCCAAGCCGGGGCCAACGTCCTGACTTTC
TRBV4-3	TRBJ2-3	TRBD1	15	NA	CASSSQGDHRDTQYF	TGCGCCAGCAGCAGTCAGGGGGATCATAGAGATACGCAGTATTTT
TRBV6-4	TRBJ1-2	TRBD1	14	NA	CASSDSTGRYGYTF	TGTGCCAGCAGTGACTCGACAGGGAGGTATGGCTACACCTTC
TRBV6-5	TRBJ1-1	NA	14	few	CASQPDRDVSEAFF	TGTGCCAGCCAACCCGACCGGGACGTCTCTGAAGCTTTCTTT
TRBV5-1	TRBJ1-1	NA	14	NA	CASSLEARNTEAFF	TGCGCCAGCAGCTTGGAAGCGAGGAACACTGAAGCTTTCTTT
TRBV6-2/TRBV6-3	TRBJ1-1	NA	12	NA	CASIPDRAEAFF	TGTGCCAGCATCCCAGACAGAGCTGAAGCTTTCTTT
TRBV10-1	TRBJ1-5	NA	12	NA	CASSPGSGAQHF	TGCGCCAGCAGCCCAGGGTCAGGGGCCCAGCATTTT
TRBV30	TRBJ1-2	NA	13	NA	CAWSVPPGRRYTF	TGTGCCTGGAGTGTACCCCCAGGCCGGCGCTACACCTTC
TRBV10-3	TRBJ2-7	NA	13	once	CATADGAGDEQYF	TGTGCCACTGCGGACGGAGCAGGGGACGAGCAGTACTTC
TRBV19	TRBJ1-1	NA	13	once	CASTQGPLTEAFF	TGTGCCAGTACCCAGGGGCCGTTGACTGAAGCTTTCTTT
TRBV10-3	TRBJ2-2	NA	12	NA	CAISPFTGELFF	TGTGCCATCAGCCCTTTCACCGGGGAGCTGTTTTTT
TRBV6-1	TRBJ1-5	NA	15	NA	CASSEVATRVQPQHF	TGTGCCAGCAGTGAAGTCGCGACAAGAGTTCAGCCCCAGCATTTT
TRBV19	TRBJ2-2	TRBD2	17	few	CASSSRSGSVLGGELFF	TGTGCCAGTAGTTCTCGTAGCGGGAGTGTCCTGGGCGGGGAGCTGTTTTTT
TRBV30	TRBJ1-2	NA	13	NA	CAWRPLAGYGYTF	TGTGCCTGGAGGCCTCTGGCCGGATATGGCTACACCTTC
TRBV2	TRBJ2-1	TRBD2	16	NA	CASSETVLAGEDEQFF	TGTGCCAGCAGTGAGACCGTGCTAGCGGGAGAGGATGAGCAGTTCTTC
TRBV7-8	TRBJ1-5	NA	15	NA	CASSRDPSSNQPQHF	TGTGCCAGCAGCCGGGACCCCAGTAGCAATCAGCCCCAGCATTTT
TRBV7-8	TRBJ1-5	NA	15	NA	CASSLNSDSNQPQHF	TGTGCCAGCAGCTTAAACAGCGATAGCAATCAGCCCCAGCATTTT
TRBV2	TRBJ1-6	TRBD1	15	NA	CASRGATGVSSPLHF	TGTGCCAGCAGGGGGGCGACAGGGGTTTCCTCACCCCTCCACTTT
TRBV19	TRBJ1-1	NA	13	NA	CASSISKNTEAFF	TGTGCCAGTAGTATCTCAAAGAACACTGAAGCTTTCTTT
TRBV12-3/TRBV12-4	TRBJ1-2	NA	13	NA	CASSQTGAYGYTF	TGTGCCAGCAGTCAGACAGGCGCCTATGGCTACACCTTC
TRBV15	TRBJ1-3	TRBD1	15	NA	CATSPDRGSGNTIYF	TGTGCCACCAGCCCAGACAGGGGAAGTGGAAACACCATATATTTT
TRBV19	TRBJ1-1	NA	15	NA	CASSIGGQGQTEAFF	TGTGCCAGTAGTATAGGGGGCCAGGGACAAACTGAAGCTTTCTTT
TRBV28	TRBJ1-1	NA	15	NA	CASSFGGTGNTEAFF	TGTGCCAGCAGTTTTGGGGGGACGGGGAACACTGAAGCTTTCTTT
TRBV3-1/TRBV3-2	TRBJ1-5	NA	14	NA	CASSFGGSNQPQHF	TGTGCCAGCAGCTTCGGGGGAAGCAATCAGCCCCAGCATTTT
TRBV10-1	TRBJ2-1	TRBD2	14	NA	CASSPGLAANEQFF	TGCGCCAGCAGTCCGGGACTAGCGGCCAATGAGCAGTTCTTC
TRBV6-5	TRBJ2-1	NA	12	NA	CASRAGVDEQFF	TGTGCCAGCAGGGCAGGGGTTGATGAGCAGTTCTTC
TRBV5-4	TRBJ2-1	NA	15	NA	CASSLGGADYNEQFF	TGTGCCAGCAGCTTGGGAGGGGCCGACTACAATGAGCAGTTCTTC
TRBV4-3	TRBJ1-1	TRBD1	14	NA	CASSLGTRDSEAFF	TGCGCCAGCAGCCTAGGTACCCGGGACAGTGAAGCTTTCTTT